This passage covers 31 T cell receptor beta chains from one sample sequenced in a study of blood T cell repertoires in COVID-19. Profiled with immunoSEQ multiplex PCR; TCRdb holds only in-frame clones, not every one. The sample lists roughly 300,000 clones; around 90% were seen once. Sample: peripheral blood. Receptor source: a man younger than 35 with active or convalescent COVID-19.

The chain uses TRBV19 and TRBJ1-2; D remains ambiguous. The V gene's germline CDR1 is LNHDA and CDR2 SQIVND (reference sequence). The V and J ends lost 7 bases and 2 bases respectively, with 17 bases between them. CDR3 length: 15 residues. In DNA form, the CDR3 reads TGTGCCAGTACCCTGCGTGGAGGAGAAAACTATGGCTACACCTTC. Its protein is CASTLRGGENYGYTF.

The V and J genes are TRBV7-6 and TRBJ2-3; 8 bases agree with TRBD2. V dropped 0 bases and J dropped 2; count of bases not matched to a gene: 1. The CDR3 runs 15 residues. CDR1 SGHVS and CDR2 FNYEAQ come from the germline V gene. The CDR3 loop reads CASSLASGATDTQYF. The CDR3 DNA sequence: TGTGCCAGCAGCTTAGCTAGCGGGGCCACAGATACGCAGTATTTT.

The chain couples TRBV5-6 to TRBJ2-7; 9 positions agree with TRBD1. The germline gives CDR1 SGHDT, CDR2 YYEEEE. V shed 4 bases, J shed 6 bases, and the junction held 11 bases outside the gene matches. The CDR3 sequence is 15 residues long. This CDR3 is CASSTLPGQGSEQYF. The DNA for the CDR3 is TGTGCCAGCAGCACACTACCGGGACAGGGTTCCGAGCAGTACTTC.

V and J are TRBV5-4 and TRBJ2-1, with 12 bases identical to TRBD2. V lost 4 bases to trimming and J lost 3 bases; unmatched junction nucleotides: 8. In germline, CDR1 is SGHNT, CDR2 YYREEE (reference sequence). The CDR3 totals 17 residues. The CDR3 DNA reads TGTGCCAGCAGCCCTGGCTCTAGCGGGGGGGTCTACAATGAGCAGTTCTTC. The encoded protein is CASSPGSSGGVYNEQFF.

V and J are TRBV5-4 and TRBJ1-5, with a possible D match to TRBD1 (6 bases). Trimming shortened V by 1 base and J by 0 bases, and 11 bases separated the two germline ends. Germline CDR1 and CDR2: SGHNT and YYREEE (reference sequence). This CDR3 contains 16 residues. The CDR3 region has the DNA TGTGCCAGCAGCTTGCAGGGGCCCGATAGCAATCAGCCCCAGCATTTT. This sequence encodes CASSLQGPDSNQPQHF.

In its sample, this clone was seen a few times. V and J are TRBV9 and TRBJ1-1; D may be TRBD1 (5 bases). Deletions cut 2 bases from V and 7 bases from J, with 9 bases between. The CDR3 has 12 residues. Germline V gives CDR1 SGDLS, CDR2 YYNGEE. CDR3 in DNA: TGTGCCAGCAGCGTTATTAGGGGTGAAGCTTTCTTT. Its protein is CASSVIRGEAFF.

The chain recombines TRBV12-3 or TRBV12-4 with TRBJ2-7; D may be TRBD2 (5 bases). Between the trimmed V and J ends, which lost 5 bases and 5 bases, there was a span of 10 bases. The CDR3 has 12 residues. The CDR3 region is CASSPPGNEQYF. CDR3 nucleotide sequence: TGTGCCAGCAGTCCCCCCGGGAACGAGCAGTACTTC.

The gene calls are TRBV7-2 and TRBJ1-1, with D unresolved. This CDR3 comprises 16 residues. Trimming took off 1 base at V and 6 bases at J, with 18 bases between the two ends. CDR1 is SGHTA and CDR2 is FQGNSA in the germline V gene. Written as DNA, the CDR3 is TGTGCCAGCAGCTTAGAGGTAGTCTGGGAGACGGCTGAAGCTTTCTTT. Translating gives CASSLEVVWETAEAFF.

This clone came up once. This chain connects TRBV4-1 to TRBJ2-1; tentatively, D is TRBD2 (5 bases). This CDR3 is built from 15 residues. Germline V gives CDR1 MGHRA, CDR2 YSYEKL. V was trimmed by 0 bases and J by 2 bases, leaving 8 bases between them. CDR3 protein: CASSQEAVPYNEQFF. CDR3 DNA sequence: TGCGCCAGCAGCCAAGAAGCGGTGCCCTACAATGAGCAGTTCTTC.

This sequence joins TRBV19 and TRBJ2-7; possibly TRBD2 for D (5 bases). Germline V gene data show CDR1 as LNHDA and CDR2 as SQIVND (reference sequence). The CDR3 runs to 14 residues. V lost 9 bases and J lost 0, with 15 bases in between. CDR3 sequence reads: CASRRAVSSYEQYF. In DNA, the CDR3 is TGTGCCAGCCGGCGAGCGGTAAGCTCCTACGAGCAGTACTTC.

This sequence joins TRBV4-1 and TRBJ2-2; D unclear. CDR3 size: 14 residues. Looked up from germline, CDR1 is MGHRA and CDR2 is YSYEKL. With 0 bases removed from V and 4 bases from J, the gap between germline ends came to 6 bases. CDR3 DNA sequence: TGCGCCAGCAGCCAAGACCCCCGCACCGGGGAGCTGTTTTTT. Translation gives CASSQDPRTGELFF.

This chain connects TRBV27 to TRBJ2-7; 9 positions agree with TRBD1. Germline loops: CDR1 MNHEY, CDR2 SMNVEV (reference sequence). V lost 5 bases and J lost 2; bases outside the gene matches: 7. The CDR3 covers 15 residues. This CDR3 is CASSTGGQGTYEQYF. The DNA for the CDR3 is TGTGCCAGCAGTACCGGGGGACAGGGCACCTACGAGCAGTACTTC.

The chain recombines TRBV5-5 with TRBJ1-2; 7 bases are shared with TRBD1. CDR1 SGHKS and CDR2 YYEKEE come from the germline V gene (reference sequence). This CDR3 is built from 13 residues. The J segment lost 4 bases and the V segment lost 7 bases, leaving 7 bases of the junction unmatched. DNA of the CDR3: TGTGCCAGCCTGGGGGGACAGCCCTATGGCTACACCTTC. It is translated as CASLGGQPYGYTF. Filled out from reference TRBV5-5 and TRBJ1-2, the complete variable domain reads DAGVTQSPTHLIKTRGQQVTLRCSPISGHKSVSWYQQVLGQGPQFIFQYYEKEERGRGNFPDRFSARQFPNYSSELNVNALLLGDSALYLCASLGGQPYGYTFGSGTRLTVV.

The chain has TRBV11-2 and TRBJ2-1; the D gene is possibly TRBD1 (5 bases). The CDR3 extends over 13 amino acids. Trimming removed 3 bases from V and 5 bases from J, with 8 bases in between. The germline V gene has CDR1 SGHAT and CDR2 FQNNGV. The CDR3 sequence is CASSFSRDNEQFF. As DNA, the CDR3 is TGTGCCAGCAGCTTTTCCAGGGACAATGAGCAGTTCTTC.

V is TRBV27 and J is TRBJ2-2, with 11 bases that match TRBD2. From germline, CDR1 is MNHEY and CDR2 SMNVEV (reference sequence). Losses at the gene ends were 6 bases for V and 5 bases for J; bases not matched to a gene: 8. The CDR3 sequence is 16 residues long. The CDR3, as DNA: TGTGCCAGCAGACTTACTAGCGGGGGCCGGACCGGGGAGCTGTTTTTT. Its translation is CASRLTSGGRTGELFF.

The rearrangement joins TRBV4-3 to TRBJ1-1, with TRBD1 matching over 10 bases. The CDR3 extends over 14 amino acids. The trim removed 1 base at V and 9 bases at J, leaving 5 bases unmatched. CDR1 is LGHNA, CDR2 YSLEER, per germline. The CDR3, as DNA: TGCGCCAGCAGCCAAGGACAGGGGGCGATGCAAGCTTTCTTT. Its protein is CASSQGQGAMQAFF.

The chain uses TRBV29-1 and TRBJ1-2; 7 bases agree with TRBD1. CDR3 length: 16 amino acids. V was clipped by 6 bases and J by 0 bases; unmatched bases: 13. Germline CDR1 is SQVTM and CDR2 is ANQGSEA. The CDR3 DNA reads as TGCAGCGTCCTATACTTGGACAGGACAGCTAACTATGGCTACACCTTC. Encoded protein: CSVLYLDRTANYGYTF.

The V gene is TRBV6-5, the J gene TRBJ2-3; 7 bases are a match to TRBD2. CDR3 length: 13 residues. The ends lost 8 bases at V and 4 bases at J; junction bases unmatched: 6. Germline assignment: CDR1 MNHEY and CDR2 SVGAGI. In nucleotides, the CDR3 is TGTGCCAGCTTGTGGGAGGGACCAGATACGCAGTATTTT. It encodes CASLWEGPDTQYF.

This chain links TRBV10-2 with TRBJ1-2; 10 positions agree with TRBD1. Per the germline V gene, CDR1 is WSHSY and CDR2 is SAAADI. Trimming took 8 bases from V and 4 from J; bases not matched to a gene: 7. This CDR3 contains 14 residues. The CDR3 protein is CASVLGQGPYGYTF. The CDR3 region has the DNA TGCGCCAGCGTATTGGGACAGGGGCCCTATGGCTACACCTTC.

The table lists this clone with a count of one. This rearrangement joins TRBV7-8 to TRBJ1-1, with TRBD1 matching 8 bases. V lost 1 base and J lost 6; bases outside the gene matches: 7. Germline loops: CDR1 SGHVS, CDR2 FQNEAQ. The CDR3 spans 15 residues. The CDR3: CASSLEMNRGAEAFF. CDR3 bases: TGTGCCAGCAGCTTAGAGATGAACAGGGGGGCTGAAGCTTTCTTT. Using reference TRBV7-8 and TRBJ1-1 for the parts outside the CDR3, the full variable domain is GAGVSQSPRYKVAKRGQDVALRCDPISGHVSLFWYQQALGQGPEFLTYFQNEAQLDKSGLPSDRFFAERPEGSVSTLKIQRTQQEDSAVYLCASSLEMNRGAEAFFGQGTRLTVV.

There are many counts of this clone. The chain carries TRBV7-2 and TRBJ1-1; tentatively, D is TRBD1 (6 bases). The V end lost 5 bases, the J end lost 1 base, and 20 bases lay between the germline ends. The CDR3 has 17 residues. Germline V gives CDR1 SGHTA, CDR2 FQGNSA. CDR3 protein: CASSPRGGPNANTEAFF. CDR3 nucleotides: TGTGCCAGCAGCCCGCGGGGGGGCCCAAACGCGAACACTGAAGCTTTCTTT. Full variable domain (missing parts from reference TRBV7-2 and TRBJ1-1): GAGVSQSPSNKVTEKGKDVELRCDPISGHTALYWYRQSLGQGLEFLIYFQGNSAPDKSGLPSDRFSAERTGGSVSTLTIQRTQQEDSAVYLCASSPRGGPNANTEAFFGQGTRLTVV.

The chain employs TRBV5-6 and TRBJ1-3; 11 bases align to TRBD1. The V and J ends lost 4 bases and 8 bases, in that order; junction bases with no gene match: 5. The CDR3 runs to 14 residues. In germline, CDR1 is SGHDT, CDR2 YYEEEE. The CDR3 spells CASSLRDRGYTIYF. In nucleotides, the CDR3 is TGTGCCAGCAGCCTCCGGGACAGGGGGTACACCATATATTTT.

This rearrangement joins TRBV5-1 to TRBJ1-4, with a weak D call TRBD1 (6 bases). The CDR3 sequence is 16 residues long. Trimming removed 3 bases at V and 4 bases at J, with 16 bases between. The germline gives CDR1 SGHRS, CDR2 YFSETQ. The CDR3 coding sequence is TGCGCCAGCAGCTATCGTCTAGGGGGAAATAATGAAAAACTGTTTTTT. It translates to CASSYRLGGNNEKLFF.

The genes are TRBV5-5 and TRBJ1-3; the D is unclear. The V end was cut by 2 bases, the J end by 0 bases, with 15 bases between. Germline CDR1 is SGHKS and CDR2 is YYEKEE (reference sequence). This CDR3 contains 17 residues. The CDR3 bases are TGTGCCAGCAGCTTAGCGGCCGGGCAGACCTCTGGAAACACCATATATTTT. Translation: CASSLAAGQTSGNTIYF.

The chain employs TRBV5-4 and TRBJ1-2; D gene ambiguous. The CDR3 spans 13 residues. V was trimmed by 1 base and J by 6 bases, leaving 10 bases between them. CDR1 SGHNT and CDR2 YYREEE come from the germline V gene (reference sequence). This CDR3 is CASSLYTIHGYTF. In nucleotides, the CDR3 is TGTGCCAGCAGCTTGTACACGATTCATGGCTACACCTTC. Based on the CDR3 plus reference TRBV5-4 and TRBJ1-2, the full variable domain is ETGVTQSPTHLIKTRGQQVTLRCSSQSGHNTVSWYQQALGQGPQFIFQYYREEENGRGNFPPRFSGLQFPNYSSELNVNALELDDSALYLCASSLYTIHGYTFGSGTRLTVV.

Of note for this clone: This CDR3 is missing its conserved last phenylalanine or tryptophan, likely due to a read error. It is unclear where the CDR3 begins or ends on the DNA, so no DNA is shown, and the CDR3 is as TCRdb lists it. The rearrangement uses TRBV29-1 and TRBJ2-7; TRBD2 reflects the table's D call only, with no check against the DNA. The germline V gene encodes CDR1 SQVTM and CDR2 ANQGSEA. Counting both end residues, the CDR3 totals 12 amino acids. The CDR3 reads CSASRSLWRAVL.

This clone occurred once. This CDR3 is CASSNPRRTSGGTSYEQYF. The DNA of the CDR3 is TGTGCCAGCAGCAACCCAAGGAGGACTAGCGGGGGCACCTCCTACGAGCAGTACTTC. The chain recombines TRBV21-1 with TRBJ2-7; whether TRBD2, the table's D call, matches the DNA was not checked. TRBV21-1 is assigned pseudogene status. The CDR3 runs 19 residues.

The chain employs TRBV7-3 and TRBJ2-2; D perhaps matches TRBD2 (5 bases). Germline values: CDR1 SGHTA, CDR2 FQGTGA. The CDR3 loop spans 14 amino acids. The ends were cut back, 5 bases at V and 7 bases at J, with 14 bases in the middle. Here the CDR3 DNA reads TGTGCCAGCAGCCCCACTAGTATTCACGGGGAGCTGTTTTTT. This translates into CASSPTSIHGELFF.

CDR3 region: CATSRDMDNEQFF. CDR3 nucleotide sequence: TGTGCCACCAGCCGGGACATGGACAATGAGCAGTTCTTC. The V gene is TRBV15, the J gene TRBJ2-1, with D maybe TRBD1 (6 bases). Germline CDR1 reads LNHNV; CDR2 reads YYDKDF (reference sequence). Trimming pared 5 bases from V and 5 bases from J, leaving 10 bases between. The CDR3 loop spans 13 amino acids.

CDR3 sequence reads: CASSEAGGPDTQYF. CDR3 nucleotides: TGTGCCAGCAGTGAAGCGGGGGGGCCAGATACGCAGTATTTT. V usage is TRBV2 and J usage is TRBJ2-3; perhaps TRBD2 as D (7 bases). Germline CDR1 reads SNHLY; CDR2 reads FYNNEI. The germline V and J ends were trimmed by 0 bases and 4 bases, with 8 bases remaining between them. This CDR3 has 14 residues.

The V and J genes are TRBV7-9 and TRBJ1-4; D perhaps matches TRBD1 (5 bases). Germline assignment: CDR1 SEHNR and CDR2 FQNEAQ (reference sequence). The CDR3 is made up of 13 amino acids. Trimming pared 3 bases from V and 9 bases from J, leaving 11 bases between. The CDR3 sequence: CASSLVDSQKLFF. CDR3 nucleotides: TGTGCCAGCAGCTTGGTAGACAGCCAAAAACTGTTTTTT.